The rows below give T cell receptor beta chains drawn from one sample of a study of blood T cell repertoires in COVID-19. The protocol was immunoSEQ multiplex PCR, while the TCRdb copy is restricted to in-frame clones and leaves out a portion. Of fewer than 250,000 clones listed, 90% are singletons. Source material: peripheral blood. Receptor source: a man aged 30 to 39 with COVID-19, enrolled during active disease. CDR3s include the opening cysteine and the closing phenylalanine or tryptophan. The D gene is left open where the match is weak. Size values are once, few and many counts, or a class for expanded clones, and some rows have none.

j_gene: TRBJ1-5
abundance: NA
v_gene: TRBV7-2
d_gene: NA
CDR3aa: CASSPQGNQPQHF
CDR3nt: TGTGCCAGCAGCCCACAGGGTAATCAGCCCCAGCATTTT

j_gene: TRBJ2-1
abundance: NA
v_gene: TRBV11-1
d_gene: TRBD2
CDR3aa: CASSPIRTSSPNEQFF
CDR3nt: TGTGCCAGCAGCCCCATACGGACTAGTAGTCCCAATGAGCAGTTCTTC

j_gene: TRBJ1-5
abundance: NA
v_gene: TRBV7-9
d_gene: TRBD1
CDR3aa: CASSQQGSNQPQHF
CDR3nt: TGTGCCAGCAGCCAACAGGGGAGCAATCAGCCCCAGCATTTT

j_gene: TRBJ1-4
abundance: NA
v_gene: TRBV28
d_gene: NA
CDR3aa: CASRESTTNEKLFF
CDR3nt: TGTGCCAGCAGGGAGAGTACAACTAATGAAAAACTGTTTTTT

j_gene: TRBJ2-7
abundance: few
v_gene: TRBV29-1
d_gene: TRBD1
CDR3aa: CSVDWDRGYEQYF
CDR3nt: TGCAGCGTCGACTGGGACAGGGGCTACGAGCAGTACTTC

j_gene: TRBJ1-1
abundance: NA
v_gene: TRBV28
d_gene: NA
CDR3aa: CASSLIPTGNTEAFF
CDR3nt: TGTGCCAGCAGTTTAATACCAACAGGGAACACTGAAGCTTTCTTT

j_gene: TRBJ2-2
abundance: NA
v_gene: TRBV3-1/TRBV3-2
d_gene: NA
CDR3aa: CASSQDPPGELFF
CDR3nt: TGTGCCAGCAGCCAAGATCCCCCTGGGGAGCTGTTTTTT

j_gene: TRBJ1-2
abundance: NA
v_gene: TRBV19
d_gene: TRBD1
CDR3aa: CASSIVAGQGILTVGYTF
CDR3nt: TGTGCCAGTAGTATAGTTGCGGGACAGGGTATTCTCACGGTTGGCTACACCTTC

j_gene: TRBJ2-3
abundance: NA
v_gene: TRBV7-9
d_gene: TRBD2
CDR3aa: CASSSRLARGTDTQYF
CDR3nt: TGTGCCAGCAGCTCACGACTAGCACGGGGCACAGATACGCAGTATTTT

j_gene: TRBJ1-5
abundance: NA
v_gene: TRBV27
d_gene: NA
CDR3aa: CASSLLFTGGNQPQHF
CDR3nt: TGTGCCAGCAGTTTACTATTCACAGGAGGCAATCAGCCCCAGCATTTT

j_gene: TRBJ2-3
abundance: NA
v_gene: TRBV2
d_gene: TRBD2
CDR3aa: CASNSGLAGDTQYF
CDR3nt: TGTGCCAGCAATTCGGGACTAGCCGGAGATACGCAGTATTTT

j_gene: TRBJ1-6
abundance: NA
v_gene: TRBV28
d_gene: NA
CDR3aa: CASSLTGRVDSPLHF
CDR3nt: TGTGCCAGCAGCCTGACGGGCAGGGTCGATTCACCCCTCCACTTT

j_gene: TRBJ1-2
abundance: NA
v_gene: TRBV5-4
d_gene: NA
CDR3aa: CASSDGSGYGYTF
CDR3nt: TGTGCCAGCAGCGACGGGAGCGGCTATGGCTACACCTTC

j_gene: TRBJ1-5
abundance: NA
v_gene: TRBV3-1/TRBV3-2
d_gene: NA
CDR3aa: CASSWTRDQPQHF
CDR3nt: TGTGCCAGCAGCTGGACTAGGGATCAGCCCCAGCATTTT

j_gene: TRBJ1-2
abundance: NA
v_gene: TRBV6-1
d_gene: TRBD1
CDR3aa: CASSDRGQEGYTF
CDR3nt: TGTGCCAGCAGTGACAGGGGGCAGGAAGGCTACACCTTC

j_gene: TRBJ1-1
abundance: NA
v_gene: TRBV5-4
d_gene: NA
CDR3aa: CASTRAQGGYEAFF
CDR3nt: TGTGCCAGCACCCGGGCTCAGGGAGGGTACGAAGCTTTCTTT

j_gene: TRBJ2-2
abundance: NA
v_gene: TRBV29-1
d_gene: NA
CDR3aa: CSVELWGLGTGELFF
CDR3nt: TGCAGCGTTGAACTGTGGGGCCTCGGCACCGGGGAGCTGTTTTTT

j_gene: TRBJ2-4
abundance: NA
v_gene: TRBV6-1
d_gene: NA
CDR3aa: CASSEWGGPAKNIQYF
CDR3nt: TGTGCCAGCAGTGAATGGGGGGGGCCGGCCAAAAACATTCAGTACTTC

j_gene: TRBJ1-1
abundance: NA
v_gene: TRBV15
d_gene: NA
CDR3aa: CATKRREAREAFF
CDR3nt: TGTGCCACCAAACGAAGGGAGGCACGTGAAGCTTTCTTT

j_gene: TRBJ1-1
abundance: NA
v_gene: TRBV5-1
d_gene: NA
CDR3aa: CASSLDDPGVVSTEAFF
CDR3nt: TGCGCCAGCAGCTTGGACGACCCAGGGGTTGTGAGCACTGAAGCTTTCTTT

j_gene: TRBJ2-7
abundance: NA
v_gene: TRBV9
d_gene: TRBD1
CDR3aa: CASSARQGKTYEQYF
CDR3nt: TGTGCCAGCAGCGCGAGACAGGGGAAGACCTACGAGCAGTACTTC

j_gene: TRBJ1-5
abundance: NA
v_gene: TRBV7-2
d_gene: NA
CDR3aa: CASSLPRASGQPQHF
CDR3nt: TGTGCCAGCAGCTTACCGAGGGCCAGCGGTCAGCCCCAGCATTTT

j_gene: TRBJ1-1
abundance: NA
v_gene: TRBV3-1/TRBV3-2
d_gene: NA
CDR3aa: CASSPRGNTEAFF
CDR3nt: TGTGCCAGCAGCCCCCGGGGGAACACTGAAGCTTTCTTT

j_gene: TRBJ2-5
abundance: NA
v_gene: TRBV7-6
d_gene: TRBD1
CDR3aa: CASSSPGQGTETQYF
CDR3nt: TGTGCCAGCAGCTCTCCGGGACAGGGGACGGAGACCCAGTACTTC

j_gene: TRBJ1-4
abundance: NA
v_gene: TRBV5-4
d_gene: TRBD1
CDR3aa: CASSSTGTEYEKLFF
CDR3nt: TGTGCCAGCAGCAGCACCGGGACAGAGTATGAAAAACTGTTTTTT

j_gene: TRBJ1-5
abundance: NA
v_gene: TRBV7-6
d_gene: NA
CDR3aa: CASSLAGAGGNQPQHF
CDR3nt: TGTGCCAGCAGCTTAGCAGGGGCGGGGGGCAATCAGCCCCAGCATTTT

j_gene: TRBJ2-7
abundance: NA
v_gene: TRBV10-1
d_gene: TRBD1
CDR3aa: CASIRDSPYEQYF
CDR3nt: TGCGCCAGCATCCGGGACAGCCCCTACGAGCAGTACTTC

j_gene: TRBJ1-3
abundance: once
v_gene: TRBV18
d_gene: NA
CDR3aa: CASSPQDGNTIYF
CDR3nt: TGTGCCAGCTCACCCCAGGATGGAAACACCATATATTTT

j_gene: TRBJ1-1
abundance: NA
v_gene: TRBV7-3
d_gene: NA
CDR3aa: CASSLGPPTLNTEAFF
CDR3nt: TGTGCCAGCAGCTTAGGGCCCCCGACATTAAACACTGAAGCTTTCTTT

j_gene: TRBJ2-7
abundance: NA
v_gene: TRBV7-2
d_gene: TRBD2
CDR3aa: CASSPVAREPQNTYEQYF
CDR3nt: TGTGCCAGCAGCCCGGTGGCGCGGGAGCCCCAGAATACCTACGAGCAGTACTTC

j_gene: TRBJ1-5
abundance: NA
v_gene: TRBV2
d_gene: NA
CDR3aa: CASSYSDSNQPQHF
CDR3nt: TGTGCCAGCAGTTACAGTGATAGCAATCAGCCCCAGCATTTT

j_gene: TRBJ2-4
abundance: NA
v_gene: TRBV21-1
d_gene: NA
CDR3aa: CASSKEDRLNIQYF
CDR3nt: TGTGCCAGCAGCAAAGAGGACAGACTAAACATTCAGTACTTC

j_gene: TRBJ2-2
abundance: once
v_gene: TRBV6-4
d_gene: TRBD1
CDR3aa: CASSDYPGQGTGELFF
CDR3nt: TGTGCCAGCAGTGACTACCCGGGACAGGGCACCGGGGAGCTGTTTTTT

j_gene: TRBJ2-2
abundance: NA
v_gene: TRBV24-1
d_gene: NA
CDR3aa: CATSDLRGGVTGELFF
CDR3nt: TGTGCCACCAGTGACCTCCGAGGAGGGGTCACCGGGGAGCTGTTTTTT

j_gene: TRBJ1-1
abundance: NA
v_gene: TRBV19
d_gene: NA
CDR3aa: CASSIVWSEFTEAFF
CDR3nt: TGTGCCAGTAGTATAGTCTGGTCTGAGTTCACTGAAGCTTTCTTT

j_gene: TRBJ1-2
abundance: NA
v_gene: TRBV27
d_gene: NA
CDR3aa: CASSSGQILSKYGYTF
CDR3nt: TGTGCCAGCAGCTCCGGACAGATATTATCAAAGTATGGCTACACCTTC

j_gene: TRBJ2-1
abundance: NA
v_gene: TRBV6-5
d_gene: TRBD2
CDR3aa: CASTIAGGGYNEQFF
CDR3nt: TGTGCCAGCACTATAGCGGGAGGGGGCTACAATGAGCAGTTCTTC

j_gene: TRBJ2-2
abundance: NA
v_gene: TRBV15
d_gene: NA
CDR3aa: CATSRVRTAFYTGELFF
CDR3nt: TGTGCCACCAGCAGAGTAAGGACAGCTTTCTACACCGGGGAGCTGTTTTTT

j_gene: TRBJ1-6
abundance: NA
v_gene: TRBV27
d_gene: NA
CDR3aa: CASSLFFLGQNNSPLHF
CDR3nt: TGTGCCAGCAGTTTATTCTTCCTTGGACAGAATAATTCACCCCTCCACTTT

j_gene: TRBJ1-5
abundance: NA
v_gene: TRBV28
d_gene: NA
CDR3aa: CASSPNPRRVNQPQHF
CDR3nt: TGTGCCAGCAGTCCCAATCCCCGACGGGTGAATCAGCCCCAGCATTTT